The T cell receptor beta chain described here comes from a study of identical twins. TCRdb re-derived calls from the 5' RACE reads in MiXCR, one entry per CDR3 protein. Of approximately 600,000 distinct CDR3 sequences detected, 9.5% to 10% appear once; the ten largest clones hold under 3.5%. At least ten counts were recorded for this clonotype. Germline V gives CDR1 SQVTM, CDR2 ANQGSEA. The CDR3 totals 13 residues. The trim removed 4 bases at V and 5 bases at J, leaving 7 bases unmatched. This sample also appeared in a second study, on yellow fever vaccine responses in identical twins.

The origin of this receptor is a woman between 18 and 29 years old in good health. The chain employs TRBV29-1 and TRBJ2-7, with 8 nucleotides matching TRBD1. The sequenced material came from PBMCs. CDR3 loop: CSVVQGGGNEQYF. CDR3 nucleotide sequence: TGCAGCGTTGTACAGGGGGGCGGGAACGAGCAGTACTTC.